These 7 T cell receptor beta chains were sequenced from one sample in a study of OX40 agonist ivuxolimab in advanced cancers. Assay used: immunoSEQ multiplex PCR; TCRdb lists only in-frame clones, some missing. The sample lists about 62,000 clones, approximately 81% occurring once. Sequencing used CD4+ or CD8+ T cells sorted from blood, obtained in a trial of the OX40 agonist ivuxolimab. The receptor source for this set is an adult with an advanced solid tumor such as melanoma, head and neck, liver or kidney cancer.

The V and J genes are TRBV2 and TRBJ1-4; tentative D call: TRBD1 (6 bases). Germline V lookup: CDR1 SNHLY, CDR2 FYNNEI. The CDR3 spans 13 residues. Trimming took off 6 bases at V and 5 bases at J, with 10 bases between the two ends. CDR3 loop: CASRIRGNEKLFF. The CDR3 DNA reads as TGTGCCAGCAGAATCAGGGGCAATGAAAAACTGTTTTTT.

The genes are TRBV12-5 and TRBJ2-1; 9 positions agree with TRBD1. The CDR3 contains 14 residues. V gave up 4 bases and J gave up 5 bases; unmatched junction bases: 3. CDR1 is LGHNT and CDR2 is FRNRAP in the germline V gene. The CDR3 here is CASGSDRGHNEQFF. The CDR3 DNA follows: TGTGCTAGTGGTTCGGACAGGGGACACAATGAGCAGTTCTTC. Full variable domain (remainder filled in from reference TRBV12-5 and TRBJ2-1): DARVTQTPRHKVTEMGQEVTMRCQPILGHNTVFWYRQTMMQGLELLAYFRNRAPLDDSGMPKDRFSAEMPDATLATLKIQPSEPRDSAVYFCASGSDRGHNEQFFGPGTRLTVL.

The rearrangement joins TRBV15 to TRBJ1-1; D gene unclear. This CDR3 has 14 residues. The germline gives CDR1 LNHNV, CDR2 YYDKDF (reference sequence). V was cut by 0 bases and J by 1 base, with 6 bases left in between. CDR3 protein: CATSRDGGNTEAFF. The CDR3 DNA follows: TGTGCCACCAGCAGAGATGGAGGGAACACTGAAGCTTTCTTT.

This chain links TRBV7-3 with TRBJ2-1; no definite D call. The V end lost 5 bases, the J end lost 7 bases, and 18 bases lay between the germline ends. CDR3 length equals 15 residues. CDR1 is SGHTA, CDR2 FQGTGA, per germline. The CDR3 DNA follows: TGTGCCAGCAGCCTAAACTATGGGGTTGAGAATGAGCAGTTCTTC. Translation gives CASSLNYGVENEQFF.

V usage is TRBV7-3 and J usage is TRBJ2-5, with 9 bases fitting TRBD1. Trimming took 5 bases from V and 4 from J; bases not matched to a gene: 8. The CDR3 totals 15 residues. Germline values: CDR1 SGHTA, CDR2 FQGTGA. The CDR3 loop reads CASSPTGGEAETQYF. The DNA for the CDR3 is TGTGCCAGCAGCCCGACAGGGGGGGAGGCAGAGACCCAGTACTTC.

This chain uses TRBV10-2 with TRBJ2-2, with D perhaps TRBD2 (5 bases). Germline loops: CDR1 WSHSY, CDR2 SAAADI. CDR3 size: 19 residues. The ends were cut back, 3 bases at V and 0 bases at J, with 20 bases in the middle. The CDR3 loop reads CASSDPRRTDLANTGELFF. The CDR3 region has the DNA TGCGCCAGCAGTGACCCCCGGAGGACGGACCTCGCGAACACCGGGGAGCTGTTTTTT.

The chain employs TRBV28 and TRBJ1-1; 7 positions agree with TRBD1. CDR1 and CDR2 (germline): MDHEN, SYDVKM. This CDR3 has 12 residues. Unmatched junction bases numbered 5, after V lost 7 bases and J lost 6 bases. Here the CDR3 DNA reads TGTGCCAGCACCCAGGGGGGCGCTGAAGCTTTCTTT. As protein: CASTQGGAEAFF.